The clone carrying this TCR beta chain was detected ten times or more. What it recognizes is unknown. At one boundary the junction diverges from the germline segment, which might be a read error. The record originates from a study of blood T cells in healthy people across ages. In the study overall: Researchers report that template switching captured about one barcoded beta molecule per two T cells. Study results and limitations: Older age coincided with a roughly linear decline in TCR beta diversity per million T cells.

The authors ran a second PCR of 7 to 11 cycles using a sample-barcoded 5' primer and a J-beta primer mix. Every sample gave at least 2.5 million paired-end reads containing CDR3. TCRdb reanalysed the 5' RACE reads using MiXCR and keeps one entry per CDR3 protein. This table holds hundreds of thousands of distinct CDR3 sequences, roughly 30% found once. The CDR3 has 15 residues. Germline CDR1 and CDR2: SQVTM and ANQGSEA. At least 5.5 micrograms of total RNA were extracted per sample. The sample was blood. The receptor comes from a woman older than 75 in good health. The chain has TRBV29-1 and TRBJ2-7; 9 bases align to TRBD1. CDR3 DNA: TGCAGCGTTGCCCGCCCCGGGACAGGGTCCTCCGAGCAGTACTTC. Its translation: CSVARPGTGSSEQYF.